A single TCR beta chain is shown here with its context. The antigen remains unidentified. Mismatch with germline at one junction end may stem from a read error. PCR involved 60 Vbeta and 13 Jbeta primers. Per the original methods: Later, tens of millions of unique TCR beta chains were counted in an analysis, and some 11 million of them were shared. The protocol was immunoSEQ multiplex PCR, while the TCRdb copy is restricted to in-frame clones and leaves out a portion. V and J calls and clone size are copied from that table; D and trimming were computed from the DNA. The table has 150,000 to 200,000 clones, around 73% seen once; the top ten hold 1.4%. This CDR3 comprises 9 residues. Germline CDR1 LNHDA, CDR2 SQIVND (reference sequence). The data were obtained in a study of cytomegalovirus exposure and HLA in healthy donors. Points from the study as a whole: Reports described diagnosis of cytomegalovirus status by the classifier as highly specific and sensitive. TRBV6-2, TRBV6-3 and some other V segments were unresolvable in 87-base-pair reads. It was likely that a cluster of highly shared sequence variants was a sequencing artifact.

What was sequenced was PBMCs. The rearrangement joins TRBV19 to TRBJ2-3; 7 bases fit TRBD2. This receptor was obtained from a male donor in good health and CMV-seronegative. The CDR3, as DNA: TGTGCCAGTTCCAGGGACTATCATTTT. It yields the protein CASSRDYHF.